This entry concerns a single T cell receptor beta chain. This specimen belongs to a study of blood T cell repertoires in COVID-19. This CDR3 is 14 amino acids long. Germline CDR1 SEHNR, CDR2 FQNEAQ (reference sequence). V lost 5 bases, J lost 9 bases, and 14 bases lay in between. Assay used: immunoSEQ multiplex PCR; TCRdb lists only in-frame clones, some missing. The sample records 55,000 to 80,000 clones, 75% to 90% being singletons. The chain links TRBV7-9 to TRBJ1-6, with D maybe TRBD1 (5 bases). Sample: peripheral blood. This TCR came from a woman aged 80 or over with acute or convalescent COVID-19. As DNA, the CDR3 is TGTGCCAGCAGCCGTAGACAGCCTCTTTCACCCCTCCACTTT. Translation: CASSRRQPLSPLHF. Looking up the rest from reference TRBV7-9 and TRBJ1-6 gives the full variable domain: DTGVSQNPRHKITKRGQNVTFRCDPISEHNRLYWYRQTLGQGPEFLTYFQNEAQLEKSRLLSDRFSAERPKGSFSTLEIQRTEQGDSAMYLCASSRRQPLSPLHFGNGTRLTVT.